What follows are 15 T cell receptor beta chains derived from one specimen sequenced in a study of spatial heterogeneity in lung cancer. Time point denoted: sample taken at primary tumor resection. TCRs were sequenced from unsorted whole RNA of tumor, nontumor lung or PBMC. One entry per CDR3 protein results from TCRdb running MiXCR on the 5' RACE reads. The sample lists roughly 79,000 distinct CDR3 sequences, over 9.5% occurring once. Sequencing used PBMCs, obtained at surgery. These receptors were taken from a male donor with early-stage non-small cell lung cancer.

This clonotype came up a few times. The chain combines TRBV6-6 with TRBJ2-3; D possibly corresponds to TRBD2 (5 bases). V lost 6 bases, J lost 1 base, and 14 bases lay in between. Germline lookup yields CDR1 MNHNY and CDR2 SVGAGI (reference sequence). The CDR3 is made up of 15 amino acids. The CDR3 protein is CASSPGVVGTDTQYF. The CDR3 region has the DNA TGTGCCAGCAGCCCCGGGGTGGTCGGCACAGATACGCAGTATTTT.

The rearrangement joins TRBV7-3 to TRBJ2-1; 8 bases line up with TRBD1. Germline loops: CDR1 SGHTA, CDR2 FQGTGA. This CDR3 is 15 amino acids long. The V segment lost 5 bases and the J segment 4 bases; nucleotides outside the gene matches: 7. The CDR3 region has the DNA TGTGCCAGCAGCCCCCAAGACAGGGGATACAATGAGCAGTTCTTC. This translates into CASSPQDRGYNEQFF.

The chain combines TRBV4-1 with TRBJ2-1; 10 positions agree with TRBD2. Trimming cost V 1 base and J 2 bases; bases outside gene matches: 2. CDR1 and CDR2 (germline): MGHRA, YSYEKL. The CDR3 is 16 residues long. CDR3 region: CASSQGLAGPYNEQFF. DNA of the CDR3: TGCGCCAGCAGCCAAGGACTAGCGGGTCCCTACAATGAGCAGTTCTTC.

This clonotype has just a few counts. The chain links TRBV7-9 to TRBJ2-2, with D possibly called TRBD1 or TRBD2 (6 bases each). Germline V gene data show CDR1 as SEHNR and CDR2 as FQNEAQ (reference sequence). V lost 5 bases and J lost 7, with 11 bases in between. CDR3 length: 13 amino acids. This chain's CDR3 is CASSPGGGGELFF. CDR3 nucleotides: TGTGCCAGCAGCCCCGGGGGCGGCGGGGAGCTGTTTTTT. The complete variable domain, with remaining parts taken from reference TRBV7-9 and TRBJ2-2, reads DTGVSQNPRHKITKRGQNVTFRCDPISEHNRLYWYRQTLGQGPEFLTYFQNEAQLEKSRLLSDRFSAERPKGSFSTLEIQRTEQGDSAMYLCASSPGGGGELFFGEGSRLTVL.

There are a few counts of this clonotype. J is TRBJ2-7 and V is TRBV5-6; the D is unclear. The CDR3 runs to 11 residues. The germline CDR1 and CDR2 sequences are SGHDT and YYEEEE. V was cut by 0 bases and J by 5 bases, with 3 bases left in between. CDR3 in amino acids: CASSLGNEQYF. CDR3 in DNA: TGTGCCAGCAGCTTGGGGAACGAGCAGTACTTC. Supplemented by reference TRBV5-6 and TRBJ2-7, the full variable domain reads DAGVTQSPTHLIKTRGQQVTLRCSPKSGHDTVSWYQQALGQGPQFIFQYYEEEERQRGNFPDRFSGHQFPNYSSELNVNALLLGDSALYLCASSLGNEQYFGPGTRLTVT.

This clonotype was seen ten or more times. This rearrangement joins TRBV29-1 to TRBJ1-2, with 7 nucleotides matching TRBD1. This CDR3 is built from 16 residues. The V and J ends lost 5 bases and 4 bases, in that order; junction bases with no gene match: 16. Germline assignment: CDR1 SQVTM and CDR2 ANQGSEA. The CDR3 region has the DNA TGCAGCGTTTTGGTCGAGGCCGGACAGGTCGTCTATGGCTACACCTTC. The encoded protein is CSVLVEAGQVVYGYTF. Using reference TRBV29-1 and TRBJ1-2 for the parts outside the CDR3, the full variable domain is SAVISQKPSRDICQRGTSLTIQCQVDSQVTMMFWYRQQPGQSLTLIATANQGSEATYESGFVIDKFPISRPNLTFSTLTVSNMSPEDSSIYLCSVLVEAGQVVYGYTFGSGTRLTVV.

The chain links TRBV6-1 to TRBJ1-2, with 7 positions matching TRBD1. Germline V lookup: CDR1 MNHNS, CDR2 SASEGT. V shed 2 bases and J 1 base; nucleotides not matched to a gene: 4. The CDR3 totals 15 residues. CDR3 amino acids: CASSENRGRNYGYTF. CDR3 DNA sequence: TGTGCCAGCAGTGAAAACAGGGGTCGTAACTATGGCTACACCTTC.

This clonotype was counted at least ten times. The genes are TRBV29-1 and TRBJ2-3, with no clear D. The ends were cut back, 3 bases at V and 4 bases at J, with 8 bases in the middle. Germline V CDR1 and CDR2: SQVTM, ANQGSEA. The CDR3 contains 12 residues. The CDR3 coding sequence is TGCAGCGTTGAGGGCCAGCCAGATACGCAGTATTTT. Its translation: CSVEGQPDTQYF.

On this clonotype itself: The DNA is omitted, as the CDR3 cannot be located on it reliably, and the CDR3 follows TCRdb's listing. The V and J genes are TRBV6-6 and TRBJ2-5. 14 amino acids form the CDR3, both terminal residues included. The germline gives CDR1 MNHNY, CDR2 SVGAGI (reference sequence). CDR3 residues: CASSSSSFQETQYF.

J is TRBJ2-7 and V is TRBV27; perhaps D is TRBD1 or TRBD2 (6 bases each). The germline V gene encodes CDR1 MNHEY and CDR2 SMNVEV (reference sequence). This CDR3 has 15 amino acids. V was cut by 5 bases and J by 5 bases, with 19 bases left in between. The CDR3: CASSPHRDGGNEQYF. The CDR3 DNA reads as TGTGCCAGCAGTCCTCACCGGGACGGGGGCAACGAGCAGTACTTC.

This clonotype came up a few times. The gene calls are TRBV7-9 and TRBJ2-7; 7 bases match TRBD1. CDR3 length: 13 residues. Germline V gene lookup returns CDR1 SEHNR and CDR2 FQNEAQ (reference sequence). After removal of 4 bases from V and 6 bases from J, the junction contained 6 bases not matched to a gene. In nucleotides, the CDR3 is TGTGCCAGCAGCTCGACAGGGATAAGCGAGCAGTACTTC. Translation gives CASSSTGISEQYF.

This clonotype was seen ten or more times. This chain uses TRBV5-4 with TRBJ2-2; 8 nucleotides line up with TRBD2. The germline V gene has CDR1 SGHNT and CDR2 YYREEE (reference sequence). J gave up 1 base and V 4 bases, and 6 bases lay outside the gene matches. The CDR3 contains 16 residues. In DNA, the CDR3 is TGTGCCAGCAGCCCAGTAGCGGGGCTGAACACCGGGGAGCTGTTTTTT. Its protein is CASSPVAGLNTGELFF.

This clonotype was found a few times. This chain uses TRBV19 with TRBJ2-1; 9 nucleotides agree with TRBD1. Looked up from germline, CDR1 is LNHDA and CDR2 is SQIVND (reference sequence). V gave up 8 bases and J gave up 6 bases; unmatched junction bases: 11. The CDR3 totals 15 residues. This CDR3 is CASRNTGGYGNEQFF. The CDR3 nucleotides are TGTGCCAGTCGGAATACAGGGGGCTATGGCAATGAGCAGTTCTTC.

The chain joins TRBV12-3 or TRBV12-4 to TRBJ2-5; a weak D match, TRBD2 (6 bases). The CDR3 length is 16 residues. Trimming took off 1 base at V and 5 bases at J, with 17 bases between the two ends. This CDR3 reads CASSLGLALRVETQYF. CDR3 bases: TGTGCCAGCAGTTTAGGGCTAGCGTTGAGGGTGGAGACCCAGTACTTC.

This clonotype has only a few counts. The gene calls are TRBV12-3 or TRBV12-4 and TRBJ2-5; D possibly corresponds to TRBD2 (5 bases). Trimming removed 1 base from V and 7 bases from J, with 7 bases in between. The CDR3 totals 12 residues. CDR3 nucleotides: TGTGCCAGCAGTTTAGAGGCGGGGACCCAGTACTTC. Translating gives CASSLEAGTQYF.